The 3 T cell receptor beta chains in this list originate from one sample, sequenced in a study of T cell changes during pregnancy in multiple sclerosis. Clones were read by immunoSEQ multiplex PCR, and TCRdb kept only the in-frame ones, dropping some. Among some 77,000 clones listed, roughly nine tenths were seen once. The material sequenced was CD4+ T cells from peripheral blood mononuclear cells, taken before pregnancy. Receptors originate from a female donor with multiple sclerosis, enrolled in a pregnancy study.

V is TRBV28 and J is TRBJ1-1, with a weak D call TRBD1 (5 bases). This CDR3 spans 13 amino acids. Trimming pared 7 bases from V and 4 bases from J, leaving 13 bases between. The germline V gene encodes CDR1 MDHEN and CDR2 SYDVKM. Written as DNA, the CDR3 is TGTGCCAGCACCCCAAGAAGGGGCACTGAAGCTTTCTTT. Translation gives CASTPRRGTEAFF.

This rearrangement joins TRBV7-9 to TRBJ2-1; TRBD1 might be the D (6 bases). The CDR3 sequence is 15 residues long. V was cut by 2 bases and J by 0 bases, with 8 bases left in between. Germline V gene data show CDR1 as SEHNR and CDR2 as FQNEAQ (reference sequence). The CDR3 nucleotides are TGTGCCAGCAGCTTACAAGGGGGCTCCTACAATGAGCAGTTCTTC. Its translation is CASSLQGGSYNEQFF.

The CDR3 reads CASQRTEQNTEAFF. Written as DNA, the CDR3 is TGTGCCAGTCAGCGGACAGAGCAGAACACTGAAGCTTTCTTT. The gene calls are TRBV2 and TRBJ1-1; TRBD1 is a possible D gene (6 bases). Germline V lookup: CDR1 SNHLY, CDR2 FYNNEI. The CDR3 totals 14 residues. V was cut by 9 bases and J by 1 base, with 15 bases left in between.